This T cell receptor beta chain was profiled in a study of beta chain features in type 1 diabetes. Study overall: All samples yielded over 95,000,000 examined sorted cells. General study findings and limits: A moderate, significant TCRB CDR3 shortening appeared in type 1 diabetes across four CD4+ subsets. Type 1 diabetes patients showed fewer insertions and more deletions at VDJ junctions.

About this clone itself: Its specificity is not known.

What was sequenced were expressed TCRB transcripts, since all of the isolated RNA had been reverse transcribed. Assay used: immunoSEQ multiplex PCR; TCRdb lists only in-frame clones, some missing. In the table there are 300,000 to 400,000 clones, approximately 13% of which are singletons. The CDR3 spans 11 residues. The ends were cut back, 5 bases at V and 4 bases at J, with 2 bases in the middle. The germline V gene has CDR1 MDHEN and CDR2 SYDVKM. The TCR originated in a young woman with type 1 diabetes. The rearrangement uses TRBV28 and TRBJ2-2; no firm D call. The sample taken for sequencing was naive CD4+ T cells from blood. This chain's CDR3 is CASSLTGELFF. The CDR3 DNA reads TGTGCCAGCAGTCTCACCGGGGAGCTGTTTTTT.